This TCR beta chain comes out of a study of spatial heterogeneity in lung cancer (dated by TCRdb to the late 2010s). With respect to the entire study: Beta-chain transcripts were consistently detected in greater numbers than alpha-chain transcripts, which likely reflects a higher abundance of beta-chain transcripts. TCR transcript counts in tumor regions correlated strongly with a T cell transcriptional module score from matched bulk RNA-seq. In the raw uncorrected reads, each unique combination of TCR and UMI appeared more than ten times on average. The study quantitatively compared TCR alpha and beta repertoires across multiple tumor regions, matched nontumor lung and blood in non-small cell lung cancer. TCR repertoire features were related to nonsynonymous mutation counts determined by whole-exome sequencing of tumor tissue. At surgery, both alpha and beta chains were TCR-sequenced in fewer than 250 tumor regions, fewer than 85 matched nontumor lung samples and over 50 PBMC samples. The investigation overall reported the following: The tumor nonsynonymous mutation count correlated with the number of expanded alpha and beta TCRs within the tumor. Additional single-cell paired TCR alpha and beta sequencing was considered necessary to confirm, at a functional level, the hypothesis that regional TCRs recognize regional mutations. Counts of ubiquitous and regional expanded TCRs were found to correlate with counts of ubiquitous and regional nonsynonymous mutations, respectively. TCR-seq coverage of tumor T cells was estimated at only roughly 7.7% for alpha chains and 12% to 15% for beta chains.

This clonotype showed up many times. What this receptor recognizes is not known. Within one base of it there is no much larger clone, and no base qualities were kept. Libraries were built with 5' RACE. These reads were obtained on a NextSeq 500. The TCR library protocol attached a unique molecular identifier to each TCR cDNA molecule to allow correction of PCR and sequencing errors. Under the source paper's analysis protocol: TCR identification, UMI-based error correction and CDR3 extraction were all carried out with Decombinator tools. TCRs above a frequency of 2 per 1,000, corresponding to the top 1% of the tumor frequency distribution, were defined as expanded. Expanded tumor TCRs were classed as regional if statistically deemed absent (corrected P<0.05) from at least one tumor region, otherwise ubiquitous. Rényi diversity was computed with the R vegan package after subsampling each repertoire 100 times to 5,000 TCRs. CDR3 similarity networks were constructed using string-kernel similarity of amino acid triplets, with links drawn between CDR3s whose pairwise similarity was above 0.82. The public reads were reprocessed in TCRdb via fastp at Q25 and MiXCR, keeping in-frame beta chains. Each CDR3 protein gets just one entry, which takes the most common genes and DNA from the rows behind it. The V and J calls and clone size are TCRdb's, not the authors'. The sample yields about 23,000 distinct CDR3 sequences; about 4.5% were counted once. 9% to 10% of the sample is held by the ten biggest clonotypes.

This sample's time point label indicates: sample taken at primary tumor resection. Samples were obtained from fewer than 80 patients with early-stage, untreated non-small cell lung cancer from the lung TRACERx cohort. For TCR sequencing, whole RNA was extracted from tumor and nontumor lung tissue, or from cryopreserved PBMC samples, and no cell sorting was done. Only patients for whom sufficient RNA was available from at least two tumor regions were selected for TCR sequencing. Before selection, tumor and adjacent nontumor lung specimens were reviewed by a lung pathologist. V loses 5 bases at its end and J loses 5 bases; junction bases beyond the gene matches: 9. The germline V gene (reference sequence) provides CDR1 DFQATT and CDR2 SNEGSKA. From its cysteine to its phenylalanine, the CDR3 spans 14 amino acids. The read is trimmed to its CDR3 DNA, 42 bases read in frame from base 1.

This clonotype was obtained from a male donor with early-stage non-small cell lung cancer. The sequenced sample was lung tumor tissue, obtained at surgery. The chain is encoded by TRBV20-1 joined to TRBJ1-1, with 9 bases aligning to TRBD1. CDR3 reads: CSALSGQGRTEAFF. The base sequence is TGCAGTGCTCTCTCGGGACAGGGACGGACTGAAGCTTTCTTT.